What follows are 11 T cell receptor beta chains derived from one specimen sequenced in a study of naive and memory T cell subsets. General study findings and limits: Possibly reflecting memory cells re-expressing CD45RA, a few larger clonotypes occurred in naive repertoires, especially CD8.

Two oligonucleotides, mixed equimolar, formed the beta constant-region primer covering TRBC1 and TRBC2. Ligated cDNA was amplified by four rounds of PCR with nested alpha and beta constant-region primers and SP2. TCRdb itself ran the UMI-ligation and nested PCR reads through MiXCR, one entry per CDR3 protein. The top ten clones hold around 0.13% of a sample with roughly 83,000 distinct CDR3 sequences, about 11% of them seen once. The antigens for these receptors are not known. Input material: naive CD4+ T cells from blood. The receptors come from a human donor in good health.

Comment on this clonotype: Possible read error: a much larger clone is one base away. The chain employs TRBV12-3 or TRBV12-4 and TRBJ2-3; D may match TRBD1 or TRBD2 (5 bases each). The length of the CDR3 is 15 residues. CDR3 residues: CASSPPGRSTYTQYF. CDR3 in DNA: TGTGCCAGCAGTCCCCCGGGACGGAGCACATATACGCAGTATTTT.

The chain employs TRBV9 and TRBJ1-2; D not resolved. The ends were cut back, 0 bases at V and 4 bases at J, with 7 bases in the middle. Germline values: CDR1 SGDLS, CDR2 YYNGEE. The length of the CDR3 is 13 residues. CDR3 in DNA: TGTGCCAGCAGCGTAGACGAGGTCTATGGCTACACCTTC. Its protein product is CASSVDEVYGYTF.

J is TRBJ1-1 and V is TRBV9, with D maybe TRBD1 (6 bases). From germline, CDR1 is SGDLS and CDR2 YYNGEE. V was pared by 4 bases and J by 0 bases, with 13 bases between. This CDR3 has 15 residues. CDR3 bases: TGTGCCAGCAGCATAGCAGGGGACCTGAACACTGAAGCTTTCTTT. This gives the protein CASSIAGDLNTEAFF. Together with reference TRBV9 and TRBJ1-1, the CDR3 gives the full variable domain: DSGVTQTPKHLITATGQRVTLRCSPRSGDLSVYWYQQSLDQGLQFLIQYYNGEERAKGNILERFSAQQFPDLHSELNLSSLELGDSALYFCASSIAGDLNTEAFFGQGTRLTVV.

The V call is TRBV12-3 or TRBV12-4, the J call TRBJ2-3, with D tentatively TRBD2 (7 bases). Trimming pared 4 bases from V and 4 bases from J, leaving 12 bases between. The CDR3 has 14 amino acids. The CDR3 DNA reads TGTGCCAGCAGTTCCTCGGGGGGCGCAGATACGCAGTATTTT. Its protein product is CASSSSGGADTQYF.

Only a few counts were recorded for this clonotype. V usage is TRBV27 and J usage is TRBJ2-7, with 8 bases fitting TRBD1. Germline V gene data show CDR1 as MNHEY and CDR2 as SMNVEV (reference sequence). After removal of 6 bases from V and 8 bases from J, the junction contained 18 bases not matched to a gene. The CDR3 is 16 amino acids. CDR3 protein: CASSQPPGTGPTKQYF. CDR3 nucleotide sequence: TGTGCCAGCAGCCAACCTCCCGGGACAGGCCCTACCAAGCAGTACTTC.

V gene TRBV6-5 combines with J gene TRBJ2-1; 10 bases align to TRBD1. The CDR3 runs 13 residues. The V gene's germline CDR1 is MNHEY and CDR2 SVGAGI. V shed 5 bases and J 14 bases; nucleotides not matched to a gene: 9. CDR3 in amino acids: CASSPREGTGEFF. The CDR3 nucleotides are TGTGCCAGCAGTCCCAGGGAAGGGACAGGGGAGTTCTTC.

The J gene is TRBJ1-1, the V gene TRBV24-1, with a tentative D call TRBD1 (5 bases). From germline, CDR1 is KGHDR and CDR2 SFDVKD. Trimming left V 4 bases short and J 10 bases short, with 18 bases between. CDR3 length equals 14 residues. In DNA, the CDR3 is TGTGCCACCAGTGACTTGGACAAAGGCCGTGGAGCTTTCTTT. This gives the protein CATSDLDKGRGAFF.

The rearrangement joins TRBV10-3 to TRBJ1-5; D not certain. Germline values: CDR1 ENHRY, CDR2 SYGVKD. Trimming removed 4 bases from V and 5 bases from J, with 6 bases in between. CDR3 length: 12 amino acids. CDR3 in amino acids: CAISGRDQPQHF. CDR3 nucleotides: TGTGCCATCAGTGGTAGGGATCAGCCCCAGCATTTT.

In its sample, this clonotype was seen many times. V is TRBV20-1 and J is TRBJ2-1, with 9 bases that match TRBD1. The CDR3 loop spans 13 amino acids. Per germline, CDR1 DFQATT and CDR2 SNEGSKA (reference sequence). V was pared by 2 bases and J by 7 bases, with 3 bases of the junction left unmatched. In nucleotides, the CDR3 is TGCAGTGCTAGACTCGGACAGGGGAATGAGCAGTTCTTC. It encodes CSARLGQGNEQFF.

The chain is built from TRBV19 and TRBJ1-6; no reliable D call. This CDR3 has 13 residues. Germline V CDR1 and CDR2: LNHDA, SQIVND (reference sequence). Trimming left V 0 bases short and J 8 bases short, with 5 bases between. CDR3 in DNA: TGTGCCAGTAGTATAGAAGGTGATTCACCCCTCCACTTT. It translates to CASSIEGDSPLHF. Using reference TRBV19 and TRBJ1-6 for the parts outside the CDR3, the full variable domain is DGGITQSPKYLFRKEGQNVTLSCEQNLNHDAMYWYRQDPGQGLRLIYYSQIVNDFQKGDIAEGYSVSREKKESFPLTVTSAQKNPTAFYLCASSIEGDSPLHFGNGTRLTVT.

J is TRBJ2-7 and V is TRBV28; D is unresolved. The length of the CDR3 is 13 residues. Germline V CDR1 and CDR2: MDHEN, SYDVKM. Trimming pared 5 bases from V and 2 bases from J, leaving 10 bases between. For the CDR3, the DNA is TGTGCCAGCAGTCGGCCGCCCACCTACGAGCAGTACTTC. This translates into CASSRPPTYEQYF.